The clone carrying this TCR beta chain has just a few counts. The data stem from a study of T-cell reconstitution after alpha-beta-depleted transplantation in children. The authors prepared the TCRbeta library with unique molecular identifiers. TCRdb re-called the PCR reads with MiXCR, one entry per CDR3 protein. This sample yields some 490,000 distinct CDR3 sequences, of which 9.5% to 15% are seen a single time; about 5% belongs to the top ten. The CDR3 is made up of 11 amino acids. V was clipped by 10 bases and J by 5 bases, with 8 bases between them. Per germline, CDR1 KGHDR and CDR2 SFDVKD. The sequences come from PBMCs from the stem cell graft donor, collected from the stem cell graft. The sequence came from a human donor who donated a stem cell graft to a child with combined immunodeficiency. The J gene is TRBJ1-5, the V gene TRBV24-1; the D gene is possibly TRBD1 (5 bases). The DNA for the CDR3 is TGTGCCACAGGGGAGGATCAGCCCCAGCATTTT. This gives the protein CATGEDQPQHF.